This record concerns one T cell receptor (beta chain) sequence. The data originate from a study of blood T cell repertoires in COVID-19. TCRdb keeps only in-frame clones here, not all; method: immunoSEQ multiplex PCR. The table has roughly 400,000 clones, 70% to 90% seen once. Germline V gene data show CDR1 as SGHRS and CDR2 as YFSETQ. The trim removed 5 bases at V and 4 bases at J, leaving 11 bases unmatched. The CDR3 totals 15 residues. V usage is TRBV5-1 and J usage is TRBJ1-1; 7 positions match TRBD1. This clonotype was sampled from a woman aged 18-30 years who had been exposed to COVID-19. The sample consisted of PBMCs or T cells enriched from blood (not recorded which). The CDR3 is CASSQDRVGGTEAFF. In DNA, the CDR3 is TGCGCCAGCAGTCAAGACAGGGTCGGGGGCACTGAAGCTTTCTTT.